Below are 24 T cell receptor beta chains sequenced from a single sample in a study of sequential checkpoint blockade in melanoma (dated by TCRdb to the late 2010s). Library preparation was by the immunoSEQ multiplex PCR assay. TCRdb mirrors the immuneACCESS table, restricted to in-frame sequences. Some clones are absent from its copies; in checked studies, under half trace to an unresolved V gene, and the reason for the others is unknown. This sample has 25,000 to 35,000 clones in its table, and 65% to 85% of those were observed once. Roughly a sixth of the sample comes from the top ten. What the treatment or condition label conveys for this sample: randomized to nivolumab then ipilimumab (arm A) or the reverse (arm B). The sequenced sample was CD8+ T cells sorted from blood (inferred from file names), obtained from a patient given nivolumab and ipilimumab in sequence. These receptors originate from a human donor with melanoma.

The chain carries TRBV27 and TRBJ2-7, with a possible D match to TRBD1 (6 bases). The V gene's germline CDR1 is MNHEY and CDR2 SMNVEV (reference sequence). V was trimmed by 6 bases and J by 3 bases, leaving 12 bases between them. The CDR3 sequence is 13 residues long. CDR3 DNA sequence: TGTGCCAGCAGACAGGGCTCCCTCTACGAGCAGTACTTC. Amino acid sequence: CASRQGSLYEQYF.

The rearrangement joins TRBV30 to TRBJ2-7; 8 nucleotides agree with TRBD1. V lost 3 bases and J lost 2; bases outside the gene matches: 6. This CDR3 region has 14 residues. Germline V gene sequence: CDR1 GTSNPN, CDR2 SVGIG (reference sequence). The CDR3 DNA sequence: TGTGCCTGGAGGGGTCAGGGGGCTCCCTACGAGCAGTACTTC. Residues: CAWRGQGAPYEQYF.

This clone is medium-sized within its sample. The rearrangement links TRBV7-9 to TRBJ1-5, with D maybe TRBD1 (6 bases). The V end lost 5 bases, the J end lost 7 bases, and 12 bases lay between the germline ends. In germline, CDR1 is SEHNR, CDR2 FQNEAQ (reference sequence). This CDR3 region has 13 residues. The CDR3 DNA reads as TGTGCCAGCAGCCCGGACAGTCGGCAGCCCCAGCATTTT. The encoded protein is CASSPDSRQPQHF.

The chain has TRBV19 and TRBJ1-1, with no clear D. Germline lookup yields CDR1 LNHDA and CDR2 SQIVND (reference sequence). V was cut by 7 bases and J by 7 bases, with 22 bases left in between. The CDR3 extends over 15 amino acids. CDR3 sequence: CASTDTDIRLDEAFF. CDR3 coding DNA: TGTGCCAGTACCGATACAGATATTAGGCTCGATGAAGCTTTCTTT.

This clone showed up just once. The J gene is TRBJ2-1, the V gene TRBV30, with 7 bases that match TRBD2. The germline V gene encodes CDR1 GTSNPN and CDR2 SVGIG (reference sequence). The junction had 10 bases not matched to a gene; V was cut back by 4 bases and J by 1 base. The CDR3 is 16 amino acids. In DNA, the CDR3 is TGTGCCTGGAAAGCGAGCAGGGAGGGGTCCTACAATGAGCAGTTCTTC. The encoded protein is CAWKASREGSYNEQFF.

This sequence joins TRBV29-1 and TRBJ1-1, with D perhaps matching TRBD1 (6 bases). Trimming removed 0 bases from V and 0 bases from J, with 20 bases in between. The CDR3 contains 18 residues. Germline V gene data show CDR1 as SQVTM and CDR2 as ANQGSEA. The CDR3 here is CSVEDFLEAAGVNTEAFF. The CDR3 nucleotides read TGCAGCGTTGAAGATTTCCTCGAGGCCGCAGGGGTGAACACTGAAGCTTTCTTT.

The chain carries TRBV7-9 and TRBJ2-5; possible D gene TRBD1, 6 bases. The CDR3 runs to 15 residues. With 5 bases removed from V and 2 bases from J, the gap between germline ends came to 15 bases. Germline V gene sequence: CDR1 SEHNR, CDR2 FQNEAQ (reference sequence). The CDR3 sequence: CASSKAGVGQETQYF. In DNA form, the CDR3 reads TGTGCCAGCAGCAAGGCAGGGGTAGGGCAAGAGACCCAGTACTTC.

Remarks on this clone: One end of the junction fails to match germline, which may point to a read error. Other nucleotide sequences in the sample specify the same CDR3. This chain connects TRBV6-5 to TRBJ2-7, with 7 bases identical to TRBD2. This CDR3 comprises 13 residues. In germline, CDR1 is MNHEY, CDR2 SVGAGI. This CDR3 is CASRSPGGYEQYF. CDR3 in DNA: TGTGCCAGCAGATCCCCGGGAGGCTACGAACAGTACTTC.

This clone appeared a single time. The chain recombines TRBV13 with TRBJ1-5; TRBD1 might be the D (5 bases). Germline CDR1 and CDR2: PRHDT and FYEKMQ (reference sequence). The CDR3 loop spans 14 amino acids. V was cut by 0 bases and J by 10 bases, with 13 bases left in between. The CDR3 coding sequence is TGTGCCAGCAGCTTAGGTCCCAGGGTGGGACCCCAGCATTTT. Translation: CASSLGPRVGPQHF.

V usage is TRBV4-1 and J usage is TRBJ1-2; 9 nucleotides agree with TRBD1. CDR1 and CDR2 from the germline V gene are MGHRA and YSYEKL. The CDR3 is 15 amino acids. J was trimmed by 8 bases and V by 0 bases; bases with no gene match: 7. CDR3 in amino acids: CASSQDPGQGSGYTF. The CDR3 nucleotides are TGCGCCAGCAGCCAAGATCCCGGACAGGGGTCCGGCTACACCTTC.

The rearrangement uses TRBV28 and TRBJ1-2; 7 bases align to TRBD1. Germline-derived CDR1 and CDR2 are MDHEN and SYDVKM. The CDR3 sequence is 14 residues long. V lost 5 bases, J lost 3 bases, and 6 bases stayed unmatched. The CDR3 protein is CASSNDRAHYGYTF. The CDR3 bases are TGTGCCAGCAGTAATGACAGGGCTCACTATGGCTACACCTTC.

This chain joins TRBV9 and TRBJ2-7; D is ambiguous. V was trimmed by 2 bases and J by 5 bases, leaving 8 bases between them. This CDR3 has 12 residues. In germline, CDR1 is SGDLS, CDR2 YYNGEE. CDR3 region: CASSVGENEQYF. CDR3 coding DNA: TGTGCCAGCAGCGTCGGAGAAAACGAGCAGTACTTC.

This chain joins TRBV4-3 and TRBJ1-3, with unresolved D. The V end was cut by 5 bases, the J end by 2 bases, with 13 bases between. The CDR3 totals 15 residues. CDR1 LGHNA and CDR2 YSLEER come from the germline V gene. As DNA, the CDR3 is TGCGCCAGCAGCACTATCGGCATCACTGGAAACACCATATATTTT. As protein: CASSTIGITGNTIYF.

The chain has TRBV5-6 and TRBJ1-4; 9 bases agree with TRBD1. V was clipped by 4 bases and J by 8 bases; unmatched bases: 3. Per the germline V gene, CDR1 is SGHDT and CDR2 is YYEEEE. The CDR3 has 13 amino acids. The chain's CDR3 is CASSPGTGEKLFF. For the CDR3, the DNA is TGTGCCAGCAGCCCGGGGACAGGGGAAAAACTGTTTTTT.

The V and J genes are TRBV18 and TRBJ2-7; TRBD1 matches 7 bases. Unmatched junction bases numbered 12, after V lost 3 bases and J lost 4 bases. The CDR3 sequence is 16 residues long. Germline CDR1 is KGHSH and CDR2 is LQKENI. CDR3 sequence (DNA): TGTGCCAGCTCACCTCCCGACCGGACAGGCTATTACGAGCAGTACTTC. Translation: CASSPPDRTGYYEQYF.

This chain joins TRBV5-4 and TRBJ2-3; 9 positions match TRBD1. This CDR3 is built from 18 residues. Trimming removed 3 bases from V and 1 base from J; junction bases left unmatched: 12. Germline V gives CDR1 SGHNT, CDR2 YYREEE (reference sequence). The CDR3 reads CASSSGQGRRRGTDTQYF. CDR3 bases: TGTGCCAGCAGCTCCGGACAGGGGCGCCGGAGGGGCACAGATACGCAGTATTTT.

The CDR3 sequence is CASSVGLAVEQYF. The CDR3 region has the DNA TGTGCCAGTAGTGTGGGACTAGCGGTCGAGCAGTACTTC. This chain connects TRBV19 to TRBJ2-7, with 11 bases aligning to TRBD2. The CDR3 is 13 residues long. V lost 5 bases to trimming and J lost 6 bases; unmatched junction nucleotides: 3. In germline, CDR1 is LNHDA, CDR2 SQIVND (reference sequence).

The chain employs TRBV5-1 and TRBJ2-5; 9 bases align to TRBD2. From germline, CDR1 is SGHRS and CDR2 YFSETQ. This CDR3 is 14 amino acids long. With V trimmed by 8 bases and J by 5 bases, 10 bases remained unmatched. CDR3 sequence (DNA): TGCGCCAGTATGGCGGGGGGGATCAGGGAGACCCAGTACTTC. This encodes CASMAGGIRETQYF.

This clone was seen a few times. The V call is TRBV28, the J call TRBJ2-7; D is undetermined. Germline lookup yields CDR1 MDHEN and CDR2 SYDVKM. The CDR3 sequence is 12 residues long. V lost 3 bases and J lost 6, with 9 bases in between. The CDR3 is CASSFATSEQYF. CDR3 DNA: TGTGCCAGCAGTTTTGCGACATCCGAGCAGTACTTC.

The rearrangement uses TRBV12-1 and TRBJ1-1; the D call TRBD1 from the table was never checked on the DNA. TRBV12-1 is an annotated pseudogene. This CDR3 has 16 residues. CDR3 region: CASSPRPLTGGTEAFF. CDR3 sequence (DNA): TGTGCCAGCAGCCCCAGACCCCTGACAGGGGGCACTGAAGCTTTCTTT.

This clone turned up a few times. The CDR3 region is CASSAAGGAADTQYF. CDR3 sequence (DNA): TGTGCCAGTAGTGCGGCGGGGGGCGCGGCAGATACGCAGTATTTT. The chain joins TRBV19 to TRBJ2-3, with TRBD2 identical over 8 bases. The CDR3 is made up of 15 amino acids. J gave up 4 bases and V 5 bases, and 8 bases lay outside the gene matches. Germline V gene sequence: CDR1 LNHDA, CDR2 SQIVND (reference sequence).

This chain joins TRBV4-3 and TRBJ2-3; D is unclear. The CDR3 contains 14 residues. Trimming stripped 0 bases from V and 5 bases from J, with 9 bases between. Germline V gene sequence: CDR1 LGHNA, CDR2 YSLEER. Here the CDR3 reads CASSQDLGVDTQYF. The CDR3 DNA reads TGCGCCAGCAGCCAAGATCTAGGTGTAGATACGCAGTATTTT.

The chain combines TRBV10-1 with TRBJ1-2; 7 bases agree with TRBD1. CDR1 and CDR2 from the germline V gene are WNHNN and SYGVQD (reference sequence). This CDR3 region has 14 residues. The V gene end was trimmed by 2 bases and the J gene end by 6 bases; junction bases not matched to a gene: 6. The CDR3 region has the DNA TGCGCCAGCAGTGAGCTTGACAGGGCGGATGGCTACACCTTC. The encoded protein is CASSELDRADGYTF.

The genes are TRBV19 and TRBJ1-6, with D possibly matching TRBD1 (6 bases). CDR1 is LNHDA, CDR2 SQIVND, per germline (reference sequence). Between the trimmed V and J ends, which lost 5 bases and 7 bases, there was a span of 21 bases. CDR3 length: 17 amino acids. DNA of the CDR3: TGTGCCAGTAGTCCCACCGGACAGCTCGGATTCAATTCACCCCTCCACTTT. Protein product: CASSPTGQLGFNSPLHF.